The next 18 T cell receptor beta chains were all read from a single sample in a study of response to subunit inactivated influenza vaccine. MiXCR, applied by TCRdb to the RT-PCR reads, yields one record per CDR3 protein. This table has around 570,000 distinct CDR3 sequences, around 10% appearing once. The sample also formed part of further work on T cells expressing NK-cell markers. This second report adds: Researchers built TCR beta cDNA using 5'RACE template switching with UMIs.

Sequencing used PBMCs from blood, obtained on the day of vaccination. The receptors were sampled from a man aged 50 to 60 who received an inactivated influenza vaccine.

The rearrangement joins TRBV3-1 to TRBJ2-5; weak D call: TRBD2 (5 bases). The V gene's germline CDR1 is LGHDT and CDR2 YNNKEL (reference sequence). V lost 10 bases to trimming and J lost 5 bases, with 23 bases between them. The CDR3 length is 15 residues. The CDR3 DNA is TGTGCCACCTGCCAAGATCCTGAGGGTTGGGAGACCCAGTACTTC. Translation gives CATCQDPEGWETQYF.

This clonotype was seen repeatedly, ten times or more. V is TRBV7-3 and J is TRBJ2-3, with 14 bases identical to TRBD2. The V and J ends lost 5 bases and 8 bases, in that order; junction bases with no gene match: 6. This CDR3 region has 15 residues. The germline CDR1 and CDR2 sequences are SGHTA and FQGTGA. The chain's CDR3 is CASSAGTSGRVTQYF. The CDR3 DNA is TGTGCCAGCAGCGCAGGGACTAGCGGGAGAGTTACGCAGTATTTT.

The chain is built from TRBV4-2 and TRBJ2-3, with D uncertain. This CDR3 has 15 amino acids. Deletions cut 0 bases from V and 2 bases from J, with 9 bases between. CDR1 is LGHNA, CDR2 YNFKEQ, per germline. DNA of the CDR3: TGTGCCAGCAGCCAAGATTTTGAACTCACAGATACGCAGTATTTT. It translates to CASSQDFELTDTQYF.

In its sample, this clonotype was seen a few times. J is TRBJ2-3 and V is TRBV5-6, with 9 nucleotides matching TRBD1. J gave up 7 bases and V 0 bases, and 6 bases lay outside the gene matches. The CDR3 is made up of 15 amino acids. Per germline, CDR1 SGHDT and CDR2 YYEEEE. The DNA of the CDR3 is TGTGCCAGCAGCTTGGCGGGACAGGGATTTTATACGCAGTATTTT. Protein sequence: CASSLAGQGFYTQYF.

DNA of the CDR3: TGTGCCAGCAGCCAGGGCGGTTTGAACACCGGGGAGCTGTTTTTT. Its translation: CASSQGGLNTGELFF. This sequence joins TRBV3-1 and TRBJ2-2, with D uncertain. The CDR3 runs to 15 residues. Germline V gives CDR1 LGHDT, CDR2 YNNKEL (reference sequence). Trimming removed 3 bases at V and 1 base at J, with 9 bases between.

Only a few counts were recorded for this clonotype. Relative to the germline gene, one junction end is altered; a read error may explain this. V and J are TRBV29-1 and TRBJ2-7; D is uncertain. This CDR3 region has 12 residues. Germline assignment: CDR1 SQVTM and CDR2 ANQGSEA. CDR3 in DNA: TGCTGCGTTGGAGTTTCCTCCTACGAGCAGTACTTC. Translation gives CCVGVSSYEQYF.

This chain uses TRBV4-1 with TRBJ2-3; TRBD1 matches at 7 bases. The CDR3 is 15 amino acids. Looked up from germline, CDR1 is MGHRA and CDR2 is YSYEKL. The V and J ends lost 1 base and 2 bases, in that order; junction bases with no gene match: 3. The CDR3 bases are TGCGCCAGCAGCCAAGGACAGGGTAACACAGATACGCAGTATTTT. Translation: CASSQGQGNTDTQYF.

This clonotype occurred many times. The chain is built from TRBV7-3 and TRBJ2-2; D not resolved. CDR1 and CDR2 (germline): SGHTA, FQGTGA. CDR3 length: 15 amino acids. The ends were cut back, 1 base at V and 7 bases at J, with 13 bases in the middle. For the CDR3, the DNA is TGTGCCAGCAGCTTAATGGGAAACCTGGGCGGGGAGCTGTTTTTT. As protein: CASSLMGNLGGELFF.

The chain links TRBV21-1 to TRBJ2-7; the D call of TRBD2 is as the table states it, not checked on the DNA. TRBV21-1 constitutes a pseudogene. The length of the CDR3 is 15 residues. The CDR3 nucleotides are TGTGCCAGCAGCAAAACCAGCGGGGAGCATAGCGAGCAGTACTTC. Residues: CASSKTSGEHSEQYF.

A note on this clonotype: A much larger clone differs by one base, so this may be a read error. This chain joins TRBV3-1 and TRBJ2-1, with TRBD2 matching 8 bases. The V gene end was trimmed by 5 bases and the J gene end by 9 bases; junction bases not matched to a gene: 15. CDR3 length: 16 amino acids. Germline V gives CDR1 LGHDT, CDR2 YNNKEL (reference sequence). Written as DNA, the CDR3 is TGTGCCAGCAGCGATGGCTTGGGACTAGGTGGCGGTGAGCAGTTCTTC. As protein: CASSDGLGLGGGEQFF.

The chain is built from TRBV7-3 and TRBJ2-3; TRBD1 matches 8 bases. This CDR3 is built from 15 residues. J gave up 6 bases and V 5 bases, and 10 bases lay outside the gene matches. Germline-derived CDR1 and CDR2 are SGHTA and FQGTGA. CDR3 sequence (DNA): TGTGCCAGCAGCCAGTCCTGGACAGGGAGGGATACGCAGTATTTT. Protein product: CASSQSWTGRDTQYF.

This clonotype has just a few counts. The chain joins TRBV6-2 or TRBV6-3 to TRBJ1-5, with D perhaps matching TRBD1 (5 bases). From germline, CDR1 is MNHEY and CDR2 SVGEGT. Deletions cut 8 bases from V and 7 bases from J, with 15 bases between. CDR3 length: 13 residues. The CDR3 protein is CASAPLGVQPQHF. In DNA, the CDR3 is TGTGCCAGCGCCCCGCTGGGGGTCCAGCCCCAGCATTTT.

This clonotype was counted ten times or more. The chain carries TRBV10-3 and TRBJ1-5, with 10 bases fitting TRBD1. Trimming took 5 bases from V and 3 from J; bases not matched to a gene: 10. Per the germline V gene, CDR1 is ENHRY and CDR2 is SYGVKD. This CDR3 comprises 17 residues. The CDR3 DNA sequence: TGTGCCATCAGTCAGACATACGGGACAGGGGTCAATCAGCCCCAGCATTTT. Translating it yields CAISQTYGTGVNQPQHF.

This chain links TRBV29-1 with TRBJ2-3, with 8 bases matching TRBD2. CDR3 length equals 14 residues. Trimming removed 4 bases from V and 3 bases from J; junction bases left unmatched: 6. Germline CDR1 reads SQVTM; CDR2 reads ANQGSEA. The CDR3 bases are TGCAGCGTTGCCGGGGGGGGAACTACAGATACGCAGTATTTT. Its translation is CSVAGGGTTDTQYF.

This clonotype has more than one count but fewer than ten. The chain joins TRBV5-4 to TRBJ2-1, with D perhaps matching TRBD1 (5 bases). The V gene's germline CDR1 is SGHNT and CDR2 YYREEE (reference sequence). This CDR3 has 15 residues. V gave up 0 bases and J gave up 8 bases, with 15 bases separating them. The CDR3 sequence is CASSLEGRALDEQFF. CDR3 bases: TGTGCCAGCAGCTTGGAGGGCAGGGCTTTGGATGAGCAGTTCTTC. The variable domain in full, completed from reference TRBV5-4 and TRBJ2-1, reads ETGVTQSPTHLIKTRGQQVTLRCSSQSGHNTVSWYQQALGQGPQFIFQYYREEENGRGNFPPRFSGLQFPNYSSELNVNALELDDSALYLCASSLEGRALDEQFFGPGTRLTVL.

V and J are TRBV11-1 and TRBJ2-1, with D possibly matching TRBD2 (5 bases). V gave up 1 base and J gave up 4 bases, with 11 bases separating them. The V gene's germline CDR1 is SGHAT and CDR2 FQDESV (reference sequence). The CDR3 totals 15 residues. Written as DNA, the CDR3 is TGTGCCAGCAGCTTAGAACTAGTCGGGTACAATGAGCAGTTCTTC. Translated, it gives CASSLELVGYNEQFF.

This clonotype appeared a few times. This chain connects TRBV6-2 or TRBV6-3 to TRBJ2-7; D gene ambiguous. Germline values: CDR1 MNHEY, CDR2 SVGEGT. This CDR3 spans 12 amino acids. Trimming left V 1 base short and J 5 bases short, with 6 bases between. The CDR3 here is CASSYFGDEQYF. The CDR3 bases are TGTGCCAGCAGTTACTTTGGGGACGAGCAGTACTTC.

The table lists this clonotype with many counts. This rearrangement joins TRBV12-3 or TRBV12-4 to TRBJ2-5; 15 bases are a match to TRBD2. This CDR3 has 16 amino acids. J was trimmed by 5 bases and V by 6 bases; bases with no gene match: 7. This CDR3 is CASSRTSGGARETQYF. Here the CDR3 DNA reads TGTGCCAGCAGCCGGACTAGCGGGGGGGCCAGGGAGACCCAGTACTTC.